This is a list of T cell receptor beta chains from one sample in a study of blood T cell repertoires in COVID-19. Sequenced by immunoSEQ multiplex PCR; TCRdb stores in-frame clones only, minus some. The sample carries fewer than 80,000 clones, roughly 90% recorded once. What was sequenced was peripheral blood. The receptors were sampled from a woman aged 80 or older with active or convalescent COVID-19. Both conserved end residues are part of each CDR3. A D gene is named only where the DNA matches it firmly. Rows give clone size only sometimes, using once, few, many, or a class for an expanded clone.

cdr3_nt cdr3_aa clone_size d_call j_call v_call
TGTGCCAGCAGCTCAGGCGGACACACCTACGAGCAGTACTTC CASSSGGHTYEQYF NA NA TRBJ2-7 TRBV5-4
TGTGCCAGCAGTGAAAGGGGAAGGGACAATGAGCAGTTCTTC CASSERGRDNEQFF NA NA TRBJ2-1 TRBV2
TGTGCCGGCTATGGGACAGAGAACACCGGGGAGCTGTTTTTT CAGYGTENTGELFF NA TRBD1 TRBJ2-2 TRBV7-9
TGTGCCAGCAGCCTCGGTGGAGGACCAGGTTTGAACACTGAAGCTTTCTTT CASSLGGGPGLNTEAFF NA NA TRBJ1-1 TRBV11-2
TGTGCCAGCAGCCAATCTCTAGCGGGGGGGCCGGGTGAGCAGTTCTTC CASSQSLAGGPGEQFF NA TRBD2 TRBJ2-1 TRBV4-2
TGTGCCAGCAATGGACAGGGAGGTTCACCCCTCCACTTT CASNGQGGSPLHF NA TRBD1 TRBJ1-6 TRBV2
TGTGCCAGTAGACGGCCGGGGAACACTGAAGCTTTCTTT CASRRPGNTEAFF NA NA TRBJ1-1 TRBV7-8
TGTGCCAGCAGCCGGCTAATCGGGGGGGGCACAGATACGCAGTATTTT CASSRLIGGGTDTQYF NA TRBD2 TRBJ2-3 TRBV3-1/TRBV3-2
TGCAGCGTCCAGGGACAGGGAGGCTATGGCTACACCTTC CSVQGQGGYGYTF NA TRBD1 TRBJ1-2 TRBV29-1
TGTGCCAGCAGTGAAGGGGGGACAGGGAATACCTATGGCTACACCTTC CASSEGGTGNTYGYTF few TRBD1 TRBJ1-2 TRBV6-1
TGTGCCAGCAGTTTGCGGGTTTTCAATCAGCCCCAGCATTTT CASSLRVFNQPQHF once NA TRBJ1-5 TRBV27
TGTGCCAGTAGTATAGATATCGCGGGCTCCTACACCTTC CASSIDIAGSYTF NA NA TRBJ1-2 TRBV19
TGTGCCAGCAAGAGGGGGCATGGCTTGGGCTACACCTTC CASKRGHGLGYTF NA TRBD1 TRBJ1-2 TRBV2
TGTGCCAGCAGCTTAGCGCGTAGCGGGATCAATGAGCAGTTCTTC CASSLARSGINEQFF NA TRBD2 TRBJ2-1 TRBV7-8
TGTGCCATCAGCCCAGATATGACAGGGGGTTCACCCCTCCACTTT CAISPDMTGGSPLHF NA TRBD1 TRBJ1-6 TRBV10-3
TGTGCCAGCAGAGAAAGCGGGGAGAGCTCCTACAATGAGCAGTTCTTC CASRESGESSYNEQFF NA TRBD2 TRBJ2-1 TRBV3-1/TRBV3-2
TGCGCCAGCAGCTCATCCGCGGGGGGGTCCTACAATGAGCAGTTCTTC CASSSSAGGSYNEQFF NA TRBD2 TRBJ2-1 TRBV5-1
TGTGCCAGCAGCTTAGTAACAGGGGGTTCTGAAGCTTTCTTT CASSLVTGGSEAFF NA TRBD1 TRBJ1-1 TRBV7-2
TGTGCCAGCAGCCCGAGGGACAGGGCACAGCCCTCTGGGGCCAACGTCCTGACTTTC CASSPRDRAQPSGANVLTF NA TRBD1 TRBJ2-6 TRBV9
TGTGCCAGCTCACCCCTCGGACAGCAAGAGACCCAGTACTTC CASSPLGQQETQYF NA NA TRBJ2-5 TRBV18
TGTGCCTGGATGTGGGCCAGGGGGAATTCACCCCTCCACTTT CAWMWARGNSPLHF NA TRBD1 TRBJ1-6 TRBV30
TGTGCCAGCAGTTGTCCAGTGGATTTT CASSCPVDF NA NA TRBJ2-3 TRBV5-4
TGTGCCAGCTCAACAGGGGGCGCGGGCAATCAGCCCCAGCATTTT CASSTGGAGNQPQHF once TRBD1 TRBJ1-5 TRBV18
TGTGCCAGCAGTGAACTAACCACCGGGGAGCTGTTTTTT CASSELTTGELFF NA NA TRBJ2-2 TRBV2
TGCGCCAGCAGCCAAGCGTCGACAGGGTTTTCCTACGAGCAGTACTTC CASSQASTGFSYEQYF NA TRBD1 TRBJ2-7 TRBV4-3
TGTGCCAGCAGCCCCCGACAGGGCTACGAGCAGTACTTC CASSPRQGYEQYF NA TRBD1 TRBJ2-7 TRBV7-9
TGTGCCAGCACTCCGACAGGGATGGCAGAGACCCAGTACTTC CASTPTGMAETQYF NA TRBD1 TRBJ2-5 TRBV5-8
TGTGCCAGCAGCCCCGACAGGAGCCCGTCGTGGACCCAGTACTTC CASSPDRSPSWTQYF few NA TRBJ2-5 TRBV9
TGTGCCTGGATTGGTAAGGGGCAAGAGACCCAGTACTTC CAWIGKGQETQYF NA NA TRBJ2-5 TRBV30
TGTGCCTGGAGTGTACTTAGAGGGCAGTACTTC CAWSVLRGQYF NA NA TRBJ2-7 TRBV30
TGTGCCAGCAGTTGGGCCCTCCGTGGGGAGACCCAGTACTTC CASSWALRGETQYF NA NA TRBJ2-5 TRBV6-5
TGTGCCAGCAGCCCCCTTAGGAGCTCCCCCTTTAACAAGTACTTC CASSPLRSSPFNKYF NA NA TRBJ2-7 TRBV7-9
TGCACCAGCAGCCCCGACCCCCGACCCTTGGGGGGATGCTATGAGCAGTTCTTC CTSSPDPRPLGGCYEQFF NA NA TRBJ2-1 TRBV1
TGTGCCAGCAGCCCCGACAGGGGTAATTCACCCCTCCACTTT CASSPDRGNSPLHF NA TRBD1 TRBJ1-6 TRBV7-3
TGTGCCAGCTCGGAATTCGGGGGGCCAGACTACAATGAGCAGTTCTTC CASSEFGGPDYNEQFF NA NA TRBJ2-1 TRBV9
TGTGCCAGCAGCTTGGATAGGGGTGATGGCTACACCTTC CASSLDRGDGYTF NA NA TRBJ1-2 TRBV5-4
TGTGCCAGCAGTTTCCGACTAGCGCCCGGGGAGCTGTTTTTT CASSFRLAPGELFF once TRBD2 TRBJ2-2 TRBV27
TGTGCCAGCAGCCAAGGACAGTCCAATCAGCCCCAGCATTTT CASSQGQSNQPQHF NA NA TRBJ1-5 TRBV3-1/TRBV3-2
TGTGCCTGGAGTCGGGACAGTAATAATTCACCCCTCCACTTT CAWSRDSNNSPLHF NA TRBD1 TRBJ1-6 TRBV30
TGTGCCAGCAGCGCGGGGACAGCCTACGAGCAGTACTTC CASSAGTAYEQYF NA NA TRBJ2-7 TRBV7-3
TGCGCCAGCAGCCAACCGACTCGGGGAAACACCATATATTTT CASSQPTRGNTIYF NA NA TRBJ1-3 TRBV4-1
TGCGCCAGCAGCCTAAACCAAGAGACCCAGTACTTC CASSLNQETQYF NA NA TRBJ2-5 TRBV5-1